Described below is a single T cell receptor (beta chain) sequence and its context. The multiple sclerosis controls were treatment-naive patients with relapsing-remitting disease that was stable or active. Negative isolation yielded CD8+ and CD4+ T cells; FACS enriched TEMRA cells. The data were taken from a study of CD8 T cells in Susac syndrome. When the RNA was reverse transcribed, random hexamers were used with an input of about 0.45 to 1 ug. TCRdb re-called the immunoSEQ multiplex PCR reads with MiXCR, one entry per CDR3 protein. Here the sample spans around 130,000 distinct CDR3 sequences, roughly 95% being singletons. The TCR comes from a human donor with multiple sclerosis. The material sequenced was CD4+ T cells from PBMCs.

The CDR3 sequence: CASSRTTGGIETQYF. The CDR3 nucleotides are TGTGCCAGCAGCAGAACGACAGGGGGGATCGAGACCCAGTACTTC. The chain has TRBV7-3 and TRBJ2-5; TRBD1 aligns across 9 bases. Germline CDR1 reads SGHTA; CDR2 reads FQGTGA. CDR3 length equals 15 residues. Trimming cost V 5 bases and J 5 bases; bases outside gene matches: 9.